The subject of this entry is one TCR beta chain. This sample was taken from a study of blood T cell repertoires in COVID-19. Overall study context: Researchers got acute and convalescent COVID-19 samples from the United States, Italy and Spain. PBMCs, B-cell-depleted T cells, or T cells were the source of the cDNA or gDNA that made up the material.

The CDR3 spans 17 residues. Per germline, CDR1 LNHNV and CDR2 YYDKDF (reference sequence). J was trimmed by 2 bases and V by 6 bases; bases with no gene match: 10. Using immunoSEQ multiplex PCR, the repertoire was profiled, and TCRdb retains in-frame clones only, with some absent. The sample shows tens of thousands of clones, 85% to 95% of them seen only once. The rearrangement links TRBV15 to TRBJ2-6, with 7 bases identical to TRBD1. Sequencing was done on a sample of peripheral blood. This receptor was identified in a man aged 45-65 years with acute or convalescent COVID-19. CDR3 bases: TGTGCCACCAGTCGTTTAGATCAGGGGGCTGGGGCCAACGTCCTGACTTTC. This gives the protein CATSRLDQGAGANVLTF. Together with reference TRBV15 and TRBJ2-6, the CDR3 gives the full variable domain: DAMVIQNPRYQVTQFGKPVTLSCSQTLNHNVMYWYQQKSSQAPKLLFHYYDKDFNNEADTPDNFQSRRPNTSFCFLDIRSPGLGDTAMYLCATSRLDQGAGANVLTFGAGSRLTVL.